The 20 T cell receptor beta chains reported below all come from one sample, sequenced in a study of blood T cell repertoires in COVID-19. Assay used: immunoSEQ multiplex PCR; TCRdb lists only in-frame clones, some missing. The repertoire holds some 330,000 clones, with around four fifths as singletons. Material for sequencing was PBMCs or T cells enriched from blood (not recorded which). The receptors derive from a woman in her forties or fifties who had recovered from COVID-19.

In regard to this clone: The same CDR3 is also encoded by other DNA sequences in this sample. The chain is built from TRBV9 and TRBJ1-2; D uncertain. From germline, CDR1 is SGDLS and CDR2 YYNGEE. The CDR3 sequence is 12 residues long. The ends were cut back, 0 bases at V and 4 bases at J, with 4 bases in the middle. Written as DNA, the CDR3 is TGTGCCAGCAGCGTAGGCGGCTATGGCTACACCTTC. This translates into CASSVGGYGYTF. The full variable domain, its missing parts supplied by reference TRBV9 and TRBJ1-2, is DSGVTQTPKHLITATGQRVTLRCSPRSGDLSVYWYQQSLDQGLQFLIQYYNGEERAKGNILERFSAQQFPDLHSELNLSSLELGDSALYFCASSVGGYGYTFGSGTRLTVV.

This chain links TRBV25-1 with TRBJ1-2; a weak D match, TRBD1 (5 bases). CDR1 and CDR2 from the germline V gene are MGHDK and SYGVNS. Trimming removed 4 bases from V and 5 bases from J, with 23 bases in between. This CDR3 region has 17 residues. The CDR3 sequence: CASSGRSVGGTGYGYTF. The CDR3 DNA follows: TGTGCCAGCAGTGGCAGGTCGGTGGGGGGGACGGGGTATGGCTACACCTTC.

The rearrangement uses TRBV6-5 and TRBJ1-1; D unclear. The germline gives CDR1 MNHEY, CDR2 SVGAGI. Trimming shortened V by 6 bases and J by 8 bases, and 16 bases separated the two germline ends. This CDR3 is built from 13 residues. This CDR3 is CASSTTSSTEAFF. CDR3 bases: TGTGCCAGCAGCACCACCTCCTCTACCGAAGCTTTCTTT.

The chain carries TRBV4-3 and TRBJ1-5, with a weak D call TRBD1 (6 bases). V dropped 0 bases and J dropped 6 bases, with 15 bases sitting between them. Germline loops: CDR1 LGHNA, CDR2 YSLEER. The CDR3 totals 16 residues. CDR3 amino acids: CASSQDRTGSGQPQHF. The CDR3 DNA reads TGCGCCAGCAGCCAAGATCGCACAGGGTCGGGTCAGCCCCAGCATTTT.

The chain joins TRBV29-1 to TRBJ2-7; 8 nucleotides match TRBD2. The germline gives CDR1 SQVTM, CDR2 ANQGSEA. V dropped 3 bases and J dropped 6; count of bases not matched to a gene: 7. The CDR3 runs to 13 residues. The CDR3 sequence is CSVEPSGSREQYF. In DNA, the CDR3 is TGCAGCGTTGAGCCCAGCGGGAGTCGCGAGCAGTACTTC.

The V gene is TRBV7-2, the J gene TRBJ2-5; TRBD2 aligns across 7 bases. Looked up from germline, CDR1 is SGHTA and CDR2 is FQGNSA. The CDR3 has 16 amino acids. The junction had 11 bases not matched to a gene; V was cut back by 6 bases and J by 1 base. The CDR3 DNA is TGTGCCAGCAGTCATCACCCAAGACTAGCCCAAGAGACCCAGTACTTC. Translating gives CASSHHPRLAQETQYF.

The rearrangement uses TRBV19 and TRBJ1-3; 7 nucleotides match TRBD1. CDR3 length equals 13 residues. V trimming: 3 bases; J trimming: 14 bases; junction bases outside the gene matches: 10. Germline CDR1 LNHDA, CDR2 SQIVND (reference sequence). CDR3 sequence (DNA): TGTGCCAGTAGTATCGGGGGTGAGGGGGCCCTATATTTT. Protein sequence: CASSIGGEGALYF.

CDR3 DNA sequence: TGTGCCAGCAGTCCGGACGGGATCTCTGGAAACACCATATATTTT. It yields the protein CASSPDGISGNTIYF. The chain uses TRBV2 and TRBJ1-3; no definite D call. Trimming removed 5 bases from V and 0 bases from J, with 11 bases in between. CDR3 length equals 15 residues. The germline V gene encodes CDR1 SNHLY and CDR2 FYNNEI.

V is TRBV4-3 and J is TRBJ2-1, with D perhaps matching TRBD1 (5 bases). Deletions cut 0 bases from V and 2 bases from J, with 14 bases between. CDR1 is LGHNA, CDR2 YSLEER, per germline. The CDR3 covers 17 residues. CDR3 DNA sequence: TGCGCCAGCAGCCAAGATCTTGAACAGGTTCCCTACAATGAGCAGTTCTTC. Protein sequence: CASSQDLEQVPYNEQFF.

This sequence joins TRBV10-2 and TRBJ1-5, with a possible D match to TRBD1 (5 bases). The CDR3 extends over 14 amino acids. Germline loops: CDR1 WSHSY, CDR2 SAAADI. Between the trimmed V and J ends, which lost 7 bases and 4 bases, there was a span of 14 bases. The CDR3 protein is CASKSTENNQPQHF. Here the CDR3 DNA reads TGCGCCAGCAAATCGACAGAGAATAATCAGCCCCAGCATTTT.

The chain links TRBV30 to TRBJ1-1, with D maybe TRBD1 (5 bases). V was clipped by 2 bases and J by 1 base, with 8 bases between them. This CDR3 is 13 amino acids long. Germline-derived CDR1 and CDR2 are GTSNPN and SVGIG (reference sequence). CDR3: CAWSFRANTEAFF. CDR3 coding DNA: TGTGCCTGGAGTTTCAGGGCGAACACTGAAGCTTTCTTT.

This sequence joins TRBV15 and TRBJ2-2, with D unresolved. Germline lookup yields CDR1 LNHNV and CDR2 YYDKDF (reference sequence). This CDR3 contains 16 residues. The V end was cut by 6 bases, the J end by 1 base, with 15 bases between. The CDR3 is CATRSPWALNTGELFF. The CDR3 DNA is TGTGCCACCAGATCCCCATGGGCGCTGAACACCGGGGAGCTGTTTTTT.

The genes are TRBV11-3 and TRBJ2-5, with 11 bases identical to TRBD2. CDR3 length equals 16 residues. CDR1 is SGHNT, CDR2 YENEEA, per germline. Trimming removed 3 bases from V and 5 bases from J; junction bases left unmatched: 8. CDR3 in amino acids: CASSFLAGGYMETQYF. As DNA, the CDR3 is TGTGCCAGCAGCTTTTTAGCGGGGGGGTATATGGAGACCCAGTACTTC.

The genes are TRBV7-2 and TRBJ2-7; 11 nucleotides match TRBD2. Trimming took 4 bases from V and 5 from J; bases not matched to a gene: 7. Germline lookup yields CDR1 SGHTA and CDR2 FQGNSA. The CDR3 is made up of 15 amino acids. In nucleotides, the CDR3 is TGTGCCAGCAGCTCACTAGCGGGAGCTGTGGACGAGCAGTACTTC. This translates into CASSSLAGAVDEQYF.

The chain recombines TRBV7-2 with TRBJ1-1; D gene ambiguous. V was trimmed by 0 bases and J by 2 bases, leaving 7 bases between them. Germline CDR1 is SGHTA and CDR2 is FQGNSA. The CDR3 totals 14 residues. The CDR3 DNA follows: TGTGCCAGCAGCTTAGCTGTCAGAAACACTGAAGCTTTCTTT. It translates to CASSLAVRNTEAFF.

The chain links TRBV7-2 to TRBJ1-2; D perhaps matches TRBD1 (5 bases). V lost 4 bases and J 6 bases, leaving 18 bases between the germline ends. Germline V gene lookup returns CDR1 SGHTA and CDR2 FQGNSA. The CDR3 is made up of 15 amino acids. CDR3 residues: CASSSQSGGADGYTF. In DNA form, the CDR3 reads TGTGCCAGCAGCTCGCAATCGGGAGGGGCTGATGGCTACACCTTC.

V and J are TRBV5-1 and TRBJ1-1, with TRBD1 matching 7 bases. The CDR3 totals 15 residues. Trimming cost V 5 bases and J 0 bases; bases outside gene matches: 7. Germline V gives CDR1 SGHRS, CDR2 YFSETQ. The CDR3 sequence: CASRTGTIMNTEAFF. CDR3 bases: TGCGCCAGCAGGACAGGGACAATCATGAACACTGAAGCTTTCTTT.

This rearrangement joins TRBV7-9 to TRBJ2-1, with D perhaps matching TRBD2 (5 bases). The V gene's germline CDR1 is SEHNR and CDR2 FQNEAQ (reference sequence). The CDR3 runs 15 residues. With 2 bases removed from V and 3 bases from J, the gap between germline ends came to 11 bases. In DNA, the CDR3 is TGTGCCAGCAGCTTAAGGGAGAAGTTCTACAATGAGCAGTTCTTC. Protein product: CASSLREKFYNEQFF.

The V and J genes are TRBV4-3 and TRBJ1-2; weak D call: TRBD1 (5 bases). Trimming cost V 1 base and J 2 bases, with 14 bases left between them. The CDR3 spans 16 residues. Germline assignment: CDR1 LGHNA and CDR2 YSLEER. The CDR3 DNA is TGCGCCAGCAGCCAAGGTTTCCGGGGGTTCAACTATGGCTACACCTTC. It specifies CASSQGFRGFNYGYTF.

This rearrangement joins TRBV4-2 to TRBJ1-1; 7 nucleotides match TRBD1. With 3 bases clipped from V and 5 bases from J, the junction kept 12 bases outside the gene matches. Germline lookup yields CDR1 LGHNA and CDR2 YNFKEQ. This CDR3 contains 16 residues. The CDR3 reads CASSHEVRGSMTEAFF. CDR3 coding DNA: TGTGCCAGCAGCCATGAGGTCAGGGGGAGTATGACTGAAGCTTTCTTT.